The present TCR beta chain was sequenced within a study of blood T cells in healthy people across ages. Findings and limits, study-wide: Per million T cells, TCR beta diversity dropped about linearly as age rose.

A sample-barcoded 5' primer and a J-beta primer mix were used in a second PCR of roughly 7 to 11 cycles. TCRdb re-analysed the 5' RACE reads in MiXCR, keeping a single row per CDR3 protein. Among over 1,500,000 distinct CDR3 sequences listed, about 50% were seen once. CDR1 is LGHNA and CDR2 is YSLEER in the germline V gene. This CDR3 is 14 amino acids long. Trimming removed 1 base from V and 8 bases from J, with 12 bases in between. Total RNA, at least 5.5 micrograms per sample, came from PBMCs. A word on this clonotype: Its target is unknown.

V usage is TRBV4-3 and J usage is TRBJ2-1; D remains ambiguous. The clonotype comes from a woman aged 40 to 50 in good health. Sample: blood. CDR3 in amino acids: CASSQARSGHEQFF. The CDR3 DNA is TGCGCCAGCAGCCAAGCAAGGTCTGGCCATGAGCAGTTCTTC.